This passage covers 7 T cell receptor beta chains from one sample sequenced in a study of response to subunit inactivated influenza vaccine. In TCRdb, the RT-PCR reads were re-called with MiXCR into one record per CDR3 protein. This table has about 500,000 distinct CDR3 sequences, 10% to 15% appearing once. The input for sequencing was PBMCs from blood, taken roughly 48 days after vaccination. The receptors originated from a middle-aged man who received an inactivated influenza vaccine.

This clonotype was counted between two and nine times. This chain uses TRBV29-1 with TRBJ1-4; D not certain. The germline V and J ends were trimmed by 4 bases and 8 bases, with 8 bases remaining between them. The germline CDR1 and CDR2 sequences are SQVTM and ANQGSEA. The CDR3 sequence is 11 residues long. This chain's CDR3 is CSVATREKLFF. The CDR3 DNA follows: TGCAGCGTTGCCACGAGAGAAAAACTGTTTTTT.

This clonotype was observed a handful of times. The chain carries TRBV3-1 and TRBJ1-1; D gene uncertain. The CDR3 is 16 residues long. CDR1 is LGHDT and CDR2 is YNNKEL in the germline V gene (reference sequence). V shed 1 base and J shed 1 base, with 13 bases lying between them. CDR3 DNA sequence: TGTGCCAGCAGCCAAGGAGAACGTCGTGGGAACACTGAAGCTTTCTTT. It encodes CASSQGERRGNTEAFF.

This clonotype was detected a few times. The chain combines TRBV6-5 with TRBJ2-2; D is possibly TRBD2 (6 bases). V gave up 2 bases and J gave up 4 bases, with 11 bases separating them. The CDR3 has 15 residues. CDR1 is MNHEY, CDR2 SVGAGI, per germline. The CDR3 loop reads CASSYPGGATGELFF. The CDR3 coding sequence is TGTGCCAGCAGTTACCCTGGAGGGGCCACCGGGGAGCTGTTTTTT.

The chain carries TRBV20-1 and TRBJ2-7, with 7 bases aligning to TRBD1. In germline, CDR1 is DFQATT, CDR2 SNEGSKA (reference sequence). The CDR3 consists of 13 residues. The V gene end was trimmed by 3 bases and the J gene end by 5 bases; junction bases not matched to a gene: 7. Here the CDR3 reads CSASSQGENEQYF. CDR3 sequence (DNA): TGCAGTGCTAGTAGTCAGGGGGAGAACGAGCAGTACTTC.

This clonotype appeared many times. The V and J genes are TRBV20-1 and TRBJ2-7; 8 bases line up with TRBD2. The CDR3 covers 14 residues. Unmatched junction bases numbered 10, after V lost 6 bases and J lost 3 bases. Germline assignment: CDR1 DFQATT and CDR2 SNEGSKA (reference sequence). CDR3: CSAPLTGGYYEQYF. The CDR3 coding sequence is TGCAGTGCGCCTCTCACGGGAGGGTACTACGAGCAGTACTTC.

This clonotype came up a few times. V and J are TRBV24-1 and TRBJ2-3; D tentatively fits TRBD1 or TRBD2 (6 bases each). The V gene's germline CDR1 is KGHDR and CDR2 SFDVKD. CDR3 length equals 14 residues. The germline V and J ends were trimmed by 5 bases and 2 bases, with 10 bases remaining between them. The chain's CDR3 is CATSAGAYTDTQYF. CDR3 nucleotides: TGTGCCACCAGTGCGGGGGCCTACACAGATACGCAGTATTTT.

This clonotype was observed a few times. This chain's CDR3 is CASSFNEGPDTQYF. Written as DNA, the CDR3 is TGTGCCAGCAGCTTTAACGAGGGTCCAGATACGCAGTATTTT. The chain is built from TRBV7-9 and TRBJ2-3, with D perhaps matching TRBD2 (5 bases). V was shortened by 3 bases and J by 4 bases, with 11 bases between the two germline ends. This CDR3 has 14 residues. In germline, CDR1 is SEHNR, CDR2 FQNEAQ (reference sequence).